This T cell receptor beta chain came from a study of circulating tumor DNA in untreated peripheral T-cell lymphoma. Trimming cost V 7 bases and J 3 bases, with 9 bases left between them. The V gene's germline CDR1 is LGHNT and CDR2 FRNRAP. There are 12 residues in the CDR3. Produced via immunoSEQ multiplex PCR; TCRdb's table is partial and in-frame only. Of about 300 clones in the sample, around 84% were seen once. This clonotype was obtained from a human donor with peripheral T-cell lymphoma. The material sequenced was tumor tissue. This chain links TRBV12-5 with TRBJ1-1; no definite D call. CDR3 DNA: TGTGCTAGTGCCCTCTCTGACACTGAAGCTTTCTTT. Residues: CASALSDTEAFF.